A selection of T cell receptor beta chains follows, all from one sample in a study of cytomegalovirus exposure and HLA in healthy donors. Libraries were prepared by immunoSEQ multiplex PCR; TCRdb keeps only in-frame clonotypes and omits some of them. The table records about 280,000 clones, 80% to 90% of them present only once. The sequenced sample consisted of PBMCs. The receptors here all came from a young woman in good health and CMV-seronegative. Both conserved end residues are part of each CDR3. A D gene is named only where the DNA matches it firmly. Not all rows give a size; the values are once, few, many and, for expanded clones, a class.

CDR3nt	CDR3aa	len	j_gene	abundance	d_gene	v_gene
TGCAGCGTTGTCAGCGACCGTTCCACCGGGGAGCTGTTTTTT	CSVVSDRSTGELFF	14	TRBJ2-2	-	-	TRBV29-1
TGTGCCAGCAGTGCCCGACAGGGCTTGTATGTAGCTTTCTTT	CASSARQGLYVAFF	14	TRBJ1-1	-	TRBD1	TRBV6-5
TGTGCCAGCGGGGCGGAAACCTACGAGCAGTACTTC	CASGAETYEQYF	12	TRBJ2-7	-	-	TRBV11-3
TGTGCCAGCAGTACAACAGGGGGGACAGATACGCAGTATTTT	CASSTTGGTDTQYF	14	TRBJ2-3	-	TRBD1	TRBV6-1
TGTGCCAGCAGTGTCCTGGGGCCCGGTGGGGTAGCCAAAAACATTCAGTACTTC	CASSVLGPGGVAKNIQYF	18	TRBJ2-4	-	-	TRBV2
TGTGCCAGCAGTGAGCGGACAGGGGACACCGGGGAGCTGTTTTTT	CASSERTGDTGELFF	15	TRBJ2-2	-	TRBD1	TRBV6-4
TGTGCCAGCAGCTCTGCAGGGGGTGGCTACACCTTC	CASSSAGGGYTF	12	TRBJ1-2	-	TRBD1	TRBV6-5
TGTGCCAGCAGCGCCCCAGGGGCAATGGACAATGAGCAGTTCTTC	CASSAPGAMDNEQFF	15	TRBJ2-1	-	-	TRBV11-3
TGCGCCAGCAGCTTGGGTCTGGGGAGCTCTGGAAACACCATATATTTT	CASSLGLGSSGNTIYF	16	TRBJ1-3	once	-	TRBV5-1
TGTGCCAGCAGCTTAGCGTTCGAGGGAATCGGGGAGCTGTTTTTT	CASSLAFEGIGELFF	15	TRBJ2-2	-	-	TRBV7-8
TGTGCCAGCAGCCCGGGGGGGGACCACATTCAGTACTTC	CASSPGGDHIQYF	13	TRBJ2-4	-	TRBD2	TRBV11-3
TGTGCCAGCAGCCATAGATTCGCGGGGCCTTTTAATGAAAAACTGTTTTTT	CASSHRFAGPFNEKLFF	17	TRBJ1-4	-	-	TRBV14
TGTGCCAGCAGTGAGGGACAGGGTGGAGGCTACACCTTC	CASSEGQGGGYTF	13	TRBJ1-2	few	TRBD1	TRBV2
TGTGCCAGCAGTGTCCAGACTAGCGCGACCGGATCCTACAATGAGCAGTTCTTC	CASSVQTSATGSYNEQFF	18	TRBJ2-1	-	TRBD2	TRBV27
TGTGCCAGCAGCTCGTCGGATACGCAGTATTTT	CASSSSDTQYF	11	TRBJ2-3	-	-	TRBV7-2
TGCGCCAGCAGCCAAGGTACCTCGGACTTACAAGAGACCCAGTACTTC	CASSQGTSDLQETQYF	16	TRBJ2-5	-	-	TRBV4-3
TGTGCCAGTAGTAGCCGGGACAGGGGGTACTACGAGCAGTACTTC	CASSSRDRGYYEQYF	15	TRBJ2-7	-	TRBD1	TRBV19
TGTGCCAGCTCACGAGGCAGCACTAACTATGGCTACACCTTC	CASSRGSTNYGYTF	14	TRBJ1-2	-	-	TRBV18
TGTGCCATCAGCCCCAAACTGGACTCCTACTACGAGCAGTACTTC	CAISPKLDSYYEQYF	15	TRBJ2-7	-	-	TRBV10-3
TGTGCCAGTAGTGACAGGGATTCCTACGAGCAGTACTTC	CASSDRDSYEQYF	13	TRBJ2-7	-	TRBD1	TRBV19
TGCGCCAGCAGCCAGACTTGGACACAATACAATGAGCAGTTCTTC	CASSQTWTQYNEQFF	15	TRBJ2-1	few	-	TRBV4-1
TGTGCCAGCAGCTCGGGCCCCGGGACCGGGACAGGGGGCGGAGAGCAGTACTTC	CASSSGPGTGTGGGEQYF	18	TRBJ2-7	once	TRBD1	TRBV11-2
TGTGCCAGCAGTCCTCAACTTTCCCCCACTGAAGCTTTCTTT	CASSPQLSPTEAFF	14	TRBJ1-1	few	-	TRBV2
TGTGCGAGCGGGAGCGGGAGCGGCGAGCAGTACTTC	CASGSGSGEQYF	12	TRBJ2-7	-	TRBD2	TRBV5-6
TGTGCCTGGACAGGGATCTCCTACGAGCAGTACTTC	CAWTGISYEQYF	12	TRBJ2-7	-	-	TRBV30
TGCGCCAGCAGCCAAGGTGTCCGGGGTGGCACTGAAGCTTTCTTT	CASSQGVRGGTEAFF	15	TRBJ1-1	once	-	TRBV4-3
TGTGCCAGCAGCTTATTCTCGGGAGCGGGGGGTTTCAAAAACATTCAGTACTTC	CASSLFSGAGGFKNIQYF	18	TRBJ2-4	-	TRBD2	TRBV7-2
TGTGCCTGGAGTGTACGGAGGGGTACTGAAGCTTTCTTT	CAWSVRRGTEAFF	13	TRBJ1-1	-	-	TRBV30
TGTGCCAGCAGTGACGGCCCTGGCAGGGCCCAGCCCCAGCATTTT	CASSDGPGRAQPQHF	15	TRBJ1-5	-	-	TRBV28
TGTGCCTGGAGTGTGCAGGGGGCTATGAATGAGCAGTTCTTC	CAWSVQGAMNEQFF	14	TRBJ2-1	-	TRBD1	TRBV30
TGCGCCAGCAGCGATAGCGGGAGGGAGCAGTTCTTC	CASSDSGREQFF	12	TRBJ2-1	-	TRBD2	TRBV5-1
TGTGCCGTCTCCTCAGCAGGGGGGAACACTGAAGCTTTCTTT	CAVSSAGGNTEAFF	14	TRBJ1-1	-	TRBD1	TRBV28
TGTGCCAGCAGCGCATTCGACAGGGGGCGGCATGGCTACACCTTC	CASSAFDRGRHGYTF	15	TRBJ1-2	-	TRBD1	TRBV5-4
TGTGCCTGGAGTTTAGCGGGGGGGATGTGGTTGGGGACCCAGTACTTC	CAWSLAGGMWLGTQYF	16	TRBJ2-5	-	TRBD2	TRBV30
TGTGCCAGCAACCCGGCAGGGGCACGATATGGCTACACCTTC	CASNPAGARYGYTF	14	TRBJ1-2	-	-	TRBV27
TGTGCCAGCAGCTTGGTGACAGCCCGCTCTGGGGCCAACGTCCTGACTTTC	CASSLVTARSGANVLTF	17	TRBJ2-6	-	-	TRBV5-7
TGTGCCAGCAGTGAATTGCAGGGGGCTGGCTACACCTTC	CASSELQGAGYTF	13	TRBJ1-2	few	TRBD1	TRBV2
TGCGCCAGCAGCCAAGAATTAAGGGGGACCGGGGAGCTGTTTTTT	CASSQELRGTGELFF	15	TRBJ2-2	-	-	TRBV4-1
TGCAGCGTTGTTCCCAGGGGAATGACTGAAGCTTTCTTT	CSVVPRGMTEAFF	13	TRBJ1-1	-	-	TRBV29-1
TGTGCCATCAGTGCAGAGAGAGGGGGCGGTGGGGCCAACGTCCTGACTTTC	CAISAERGGGGANVLTF	17	TRBJ2-6	-	TRBD1	TRBV10-3
TGTGCCAGCAGCTTGTTCCTTAACACTGAAGCTTTCTTT	CASSLFLNTEAFF	13	TRBJ1-1	-	-	TRBV11-3
TGTGCCAGCAGCTCCAGGGATCCCTACGAGCAGTACTTC	CASSSRDPYEQYF	13	TRBJ2-7	-	-	TRBV5-4
TGCAGCGTTGAAGGGGACAGGGAAAAACTGTTTTTT	CSVEGDREKLFF	12	TRBJ1-4	-	TRBD1	TRBV29-1
TGTGCCAGCAGCGTAGGGGGAGGGCAGGACCTCTATGGCTACACCTTC	CASSVGGGQDLYGYTF	16	TRBJ1-2	-	-	TRBV9
TGCGCCAGCAGTGAGAACCCCCGGTGGGAGACCCAGTACTTC	CASSENPRWETQYF	14	TRBJ2-5	-	-	TRBV10-1
TGTGCCAGCAGCTTAACCCGAGGTTCCTACGAGCAGTACTTC	CASSLTRGSYEQYF	14	TRBJ2-7	-	-	TRBV11-3
TGTGCCAGTATGTCGGGACAGGGCACCTACGAGCAGTACTTC	CASMSGQGTYEQYF	14	TRBJ2-7	-	TRBD1	TRBV19
TGCGCCAGCAGCCAAGATGAAGTGGATCACAGGGGCCCGCTCTTC	CASSQDEVDHRGPLF	15	TRBJ2-1	-	TRBD1	TRBV4-3
TGTGCCAGCAGCCGGACAGGGGGCTTTACCTCAGAGACCCAGTACTTC	CASSRTGGFTSETQYF	16	TRBJ2-5	-	TRBD1	TRBV9
TGTGCCAGCGGCCCTCGGGAAGAAGCTTTCTTT	CASGPREEAFF	11	TRBJ1-1	-	-	TRBV5-8
TGTGCCAGCAGCCACGGGACAGGGAACGAGCAGTACTTC	CASSHGTGNEQYF	13	TRBJ2-7	-	TRBD1	TRBV7-8
TGCGCCAGCAGCCAATGGCTAGCGGGTAATGAGCAGTTCTTC	CASSQWLAGNEQFF	14	TRBJ2-1	-	TRBD2	TRBV4-1
TGTGCCAGCAGCCTCGGTGCAACTAATGAAAAACTGTTTTTT	CASSLGATNEKLFF	14	TRBJ1-4	-	-	TRBV7-2
TGTGCCAGCAGCCCGAACAACGGGTTCTATGGCTACACCTTC	CASSPNNGFYGYTF	14	TRBJ1-2	-	-	TRBV7-3
TGTGCCAGCAGTTACGAAGGGAGAAGAAATGAGCAGTTCTTC	CASSYEGRRNEQFF	14	TRBJ2-1	-	-	TRBV6-5
TGTGCCAGCAGCTTGGGGACAGGGCTAGAAGCTTTCTTT	CASSLGTGLEAFF	13	TRBJ1-1	-	TRBD1	TRBV5-6
TGTGCCAGCAGCTCCGGGACAAGCTACTATGGCTACACCTTC	CASSSGTSYYGYTF	14	TRBJ1-2	-	-	TRBV7-8
TGCGCCACCGGGACTAGCGGGAATGGTGGAGATACGCAGTATTTT	CATGTSGNGGDTQYF	15	TRBJ2-3	-	TRBD2	TRBV4-1
TGTGCCAGCAGCCCCGGAGGCAGTCTCTACGAGCAGTACTTC	CASSPGGSLYEQYF	14	TRBJ2-7	-	-	TRBV11-3